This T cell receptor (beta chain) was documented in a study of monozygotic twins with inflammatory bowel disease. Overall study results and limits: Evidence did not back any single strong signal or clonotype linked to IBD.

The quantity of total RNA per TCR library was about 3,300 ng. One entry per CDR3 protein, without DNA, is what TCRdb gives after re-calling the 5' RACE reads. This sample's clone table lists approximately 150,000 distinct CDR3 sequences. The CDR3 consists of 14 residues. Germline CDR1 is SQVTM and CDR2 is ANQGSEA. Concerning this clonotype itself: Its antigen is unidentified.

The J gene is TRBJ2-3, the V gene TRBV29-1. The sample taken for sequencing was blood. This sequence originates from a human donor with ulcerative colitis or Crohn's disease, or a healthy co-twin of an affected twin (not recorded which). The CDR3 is CSVDRGGGTDTQYF.